This T cell receptor (beta chain) stems from a study of blood T cell repertoires in COVID-19. Background on the study: COVID-19 samples collected from the United States, Italy and Spain covered acute and convalescent phases. The cDNA or gDNA used as material had been derived from T cells, B-cell-depleted T cells, or PBMCs.

Trimming removed 6 bases from V and 1 base from J; junction bases left unmatched: 6. The CDR3 consists of 17 residues. CDR1 is MGHDK and CDR2 is SYGVNS in the germline V gene. In the study's own analysis: Researchers report that nucleated cell counts were estimated from reference gene primer amplification. TCRdb's copy holds only in-frame clones and misses some; the assay was immunoSEQ multiplex PCR. V, J and clone size were drawn from that table, and D and trimming were deduced from the DNA. The sample lists just over 35,000 clones; roughly 90% were seen once. This chain connects TRBV25-1 to TRBJ2-3; TRBD2 agrees at 14 bases. The source material was peripheral blood. The TCR comes from a man aged 60 to 69 with acute or convalescent COVID-19. The CDR3 coding sequence is TGTGCCAGCAGCCCGACTAGCGGGAGGGGGGGCACAGATACGCAGTATTTT. The encoded protein is CASSPTSGRGGTDTQYF.